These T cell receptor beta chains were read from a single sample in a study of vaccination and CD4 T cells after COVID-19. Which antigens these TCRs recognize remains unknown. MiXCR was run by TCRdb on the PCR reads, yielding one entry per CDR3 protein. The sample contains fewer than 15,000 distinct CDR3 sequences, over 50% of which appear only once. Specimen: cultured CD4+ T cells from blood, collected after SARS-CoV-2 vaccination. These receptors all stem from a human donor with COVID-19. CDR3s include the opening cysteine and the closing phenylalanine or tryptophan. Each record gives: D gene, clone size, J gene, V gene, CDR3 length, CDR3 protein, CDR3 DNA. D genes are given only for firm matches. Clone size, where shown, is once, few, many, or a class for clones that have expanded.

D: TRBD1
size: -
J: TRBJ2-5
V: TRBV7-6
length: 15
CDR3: CASSLGDRLQETQYF
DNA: TGTGCTAGCAGCTTAGGGGACAGACTTCAAGAGACCCAGTACTTC

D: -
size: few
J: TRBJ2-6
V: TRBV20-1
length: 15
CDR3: CSASSGDSGANVLTF
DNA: TGCAGTGCTAGTTCCGGGGACTCTGGGGCCAACGTCCTGACTTTC

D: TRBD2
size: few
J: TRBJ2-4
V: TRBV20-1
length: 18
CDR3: CSAQRPSGGAGAKNIQYF
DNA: TGCAGTGCTCAGAGACCTAGCGGGGGGGCCGGAGCCAAAAACATTCAGTACTTC

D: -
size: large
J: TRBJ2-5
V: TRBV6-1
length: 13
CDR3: CASKGMGLETQYF
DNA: TGTGCCAGCAAGGGGATGGGGTTAGAGACCCAGTACTTC

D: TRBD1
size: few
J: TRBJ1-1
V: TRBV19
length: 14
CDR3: CASGAGTGLAEAFF
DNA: TGTGCCAGTGGTGCCGGGACAGGGCTTGCTGAAGCTTTCTTT

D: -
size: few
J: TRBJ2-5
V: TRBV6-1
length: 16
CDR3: CASSVTDNLYQETQYF
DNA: TGTGCCAGCAGTGTGACCGATAACTTGTACCAAGAGACCCAGTACTTC

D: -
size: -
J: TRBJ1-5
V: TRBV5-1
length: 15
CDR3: CASSLWGDSNQPQHF
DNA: TGCGCCAGCAGCTTGTGGGGGGATAGCAATCAGCCCCAGCATTTT

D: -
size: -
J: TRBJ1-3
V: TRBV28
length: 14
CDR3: CASSHLDSGNTIYF
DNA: TGTGCCAGCAGCCACCTGGACTCTGGAAACACCATATATTTT

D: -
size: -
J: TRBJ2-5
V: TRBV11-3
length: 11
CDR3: CASSLDETQYF
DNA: TGTGCCAGCAGCTTAGACGAGACCCAGTACTTC

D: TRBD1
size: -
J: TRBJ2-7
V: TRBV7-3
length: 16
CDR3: CASSVTGTGGFYEQYF
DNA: TGTGCCAGCAGCGTAACCGGGACAGGGGGCTTCTACGAGCAGTACTTC

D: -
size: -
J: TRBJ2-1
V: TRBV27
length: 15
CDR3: CASSPAWRPYNEQFF
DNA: TGTGCCAGCAGCCCAGCCTGGAGGCCCTACAATGAGCAGTTCTTC

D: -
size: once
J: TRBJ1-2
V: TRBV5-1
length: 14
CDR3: CASSQDSVNYGYTF
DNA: TGCGCCAGCAGCCAGGACAGCGTTAACTATGGCTACACCTTC

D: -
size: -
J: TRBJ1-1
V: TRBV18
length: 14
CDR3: CASSPPNRNTEAFF
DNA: TGTGCCAGCTCACCACCTAACAGGAACACTGAAGCTTTCTTT

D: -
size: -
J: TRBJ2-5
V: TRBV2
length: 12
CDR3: CASGAVRETQYF
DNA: TGTGCCAGCGGGGCCGTCAGGGAGACCCAGTACTTC

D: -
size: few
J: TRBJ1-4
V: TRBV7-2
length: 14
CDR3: CASSLAGYAGELFF
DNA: TGTGCCAGCAGCTTAGCCGGCTACGCGGGGGAACTGTTTTTT

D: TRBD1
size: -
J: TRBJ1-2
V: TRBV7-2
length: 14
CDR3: CASSLAGRGQGYTF
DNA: TGTGCCAGCAGCTTAGCGGGGAGGGGGCAGGGCTACACCTTC

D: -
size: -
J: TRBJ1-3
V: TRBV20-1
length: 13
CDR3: CSADTGSGNTIYF
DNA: TGCAGTGCGGACACAGGGAGCGGAAACACCATATATTTT

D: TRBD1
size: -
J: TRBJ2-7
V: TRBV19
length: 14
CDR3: CASSARQGAGEQYF
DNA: TGTGCCAGTAGTGCAAGACAGGGGGCAGGCGAGCAGTACTTC

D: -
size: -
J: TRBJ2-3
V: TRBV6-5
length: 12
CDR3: CASSSTGHTQYF
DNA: TGTGCCAGCAGTTCAACAGGCCATACGCAGTATTTT

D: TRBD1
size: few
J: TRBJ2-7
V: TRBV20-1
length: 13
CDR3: CSARKQGAYEQYF
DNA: TGCAGTGCTAGGAAGCAGGGGGCTTACGAGCAGTACTTC

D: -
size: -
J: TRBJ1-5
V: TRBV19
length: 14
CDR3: CASSSTVGNQPQHF
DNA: TGTGCCAGTAGTTCGACAGTTGGCAATCAGCCCCAGCATTTT

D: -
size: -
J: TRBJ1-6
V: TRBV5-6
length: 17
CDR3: CASSVHQGGVYNSPLHF
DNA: TGTGCCAGCAGCGTGCACCAAGGGGGTGTCTATAATTCACCCCTCCACTTT

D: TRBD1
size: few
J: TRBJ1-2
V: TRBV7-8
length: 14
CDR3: CASSPIDRGYGYTF
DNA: TGTGCCAGCAGCCCCATCGACAGGGGGTATGGCTACACCTTC

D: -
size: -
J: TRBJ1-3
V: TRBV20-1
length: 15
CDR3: CSASTLQSSGNTIYF
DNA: TGCAGTGCTAGTACCCTACAGAGCTCTGGAAACACCATATATTTT

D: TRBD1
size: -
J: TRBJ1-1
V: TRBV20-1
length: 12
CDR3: CSARETGLKAFF
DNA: TGCAGTGCTAGAGAGACAGGGTTAAAAGCTTTCTTT

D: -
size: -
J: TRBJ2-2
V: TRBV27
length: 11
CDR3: CASQGVGELFF
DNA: TGTGCCAGCCAAGGGGTCGGGGAGCTGTTTTTT

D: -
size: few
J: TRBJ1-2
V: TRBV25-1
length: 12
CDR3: CASSATDYGYTF
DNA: TGTGCCAGCAGTGCGACAGACTATGGCTACACCTTC

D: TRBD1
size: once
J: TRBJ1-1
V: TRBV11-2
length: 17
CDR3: CASSSSGQGGWNTEAFF
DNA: TGTGCCAGCAGCTCGTCGGGACAGGGGGGATGGAACACTGAAGCTTTCTTT

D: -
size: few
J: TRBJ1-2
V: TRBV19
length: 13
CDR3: CASSSIAGNGYTF
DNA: TGTGCCAGTAGTTCCATAGCGGGCAATGGCTACACCTTC

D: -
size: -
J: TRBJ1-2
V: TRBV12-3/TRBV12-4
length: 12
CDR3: CASSATNYGYTF
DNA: TGTGCCAGCAGTGCGACCAACTATGGCTACACCTTC

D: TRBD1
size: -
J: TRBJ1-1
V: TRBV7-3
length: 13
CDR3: CASSLTGGQRAFF
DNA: TGTGCCAGCAGTTTAACAGGGGGCCAAAGGGCTTTCTTT

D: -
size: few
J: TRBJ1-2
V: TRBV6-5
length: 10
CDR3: CASSNFGYTF
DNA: TGTGCCAGCAGTAACTTCGGCTACACCTTC

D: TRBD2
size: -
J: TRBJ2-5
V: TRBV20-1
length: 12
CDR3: CSRLAGQETQYF
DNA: TGCAGCAGACTAGCGGGCCAAGAGACCCAGTACTTC